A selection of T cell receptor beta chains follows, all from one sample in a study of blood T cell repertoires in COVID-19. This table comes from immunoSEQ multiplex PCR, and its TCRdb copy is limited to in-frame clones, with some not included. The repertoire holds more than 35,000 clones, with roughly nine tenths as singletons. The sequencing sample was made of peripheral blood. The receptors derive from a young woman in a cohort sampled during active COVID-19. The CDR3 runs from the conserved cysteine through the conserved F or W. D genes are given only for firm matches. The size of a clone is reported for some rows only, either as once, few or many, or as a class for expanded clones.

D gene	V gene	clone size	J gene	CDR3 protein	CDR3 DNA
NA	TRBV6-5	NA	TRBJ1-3	CASSRTGYSGNTIYF	TGTGCCAGCAGTCGCACAGGTTACTCTGGAAACACCATATATTTT
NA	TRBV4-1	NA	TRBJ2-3	CASSQVLSATDTQYF	TGCGCCAGCAGCCAAGTTTTGTCTGCGACAGATACGCAGTATTTT
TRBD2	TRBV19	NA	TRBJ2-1	CASRFLADNEQFF	TGTGCCAGTAGGTTTCTAGCGGACAATGAGCAGTTCTTC
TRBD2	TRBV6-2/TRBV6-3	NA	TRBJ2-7	CASSPGGTSGYEQYF	TGTGCCAGCAGCCCCGGAGGGACTAGCGGCTACGAGCAGTACTTC
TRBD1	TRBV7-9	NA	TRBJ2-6	CASSLTGAGANVLTF	TGTGCCAGCAGCTTAACAGGGGCAGGGGCCAACGTCCTGACTTTC
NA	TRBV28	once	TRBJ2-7	CASSLPAGNYEQYF	TGTGCCAGCAGTTTACCGGCAGGGAACTACGAGCAGTACTTC
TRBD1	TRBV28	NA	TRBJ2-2	CASSFDRAVTNTGELFF	TGTGCCAGCAGTTTTGACAGGGCCGTTACTAACACCGGGGAGCTGTTTTTT
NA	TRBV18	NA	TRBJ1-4	CASGAGNEKLFF	TGTGCCAGCGGGGCGGGAAATGAAAAACTGTTTTTT
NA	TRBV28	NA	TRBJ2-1	CASSGPYRSNEQFF	TGTGCCAGCAGTGGGCCCTACAGGTCCAATGAGCAGTTCTTC
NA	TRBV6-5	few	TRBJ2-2	CASSYDSSNTGELFF	TGTGCCAGCAGTTACGACAGTTCGAACACCGGGGAGCTGTTTTTT
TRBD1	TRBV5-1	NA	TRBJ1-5	CASSIGTGGRQPQHF	TGCGCCAGCAGCATAGGGACAGGGGGGAGGCAGCCCCAGCATTTT
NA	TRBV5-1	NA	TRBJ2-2	CASSLDYESGELFF	TGCGCCAGCAGCTTGGACTACGAATCCGGGGAGCTGTTTTTT
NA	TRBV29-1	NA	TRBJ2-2	CSVVAWSGTGELFF	TGCAGCGTTGTGGCCTGGTCGGGCACCGGGGAGCTGTTTTTT
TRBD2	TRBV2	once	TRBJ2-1	CASSHGLAGGLYNEQFF	TGTGCCAGCAGCCACGGACTAGCGGGAGGACTGTACAATGAGCAGTTCTTC
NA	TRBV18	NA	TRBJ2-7	CASSLTSAYEQYF	TGTGCCAGCTCACTTACCTCAGCCTACGAGCAGTACTTC
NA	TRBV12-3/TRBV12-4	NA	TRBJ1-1	CASSTGWPEAFF	TGTGCCAGCAGTACAGGGTGGCCTGAAGCTTTCTTT
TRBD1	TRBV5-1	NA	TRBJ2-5	CASSLDRGGETQYF	TGCGCCAGCAGTTTGGACAGGGGGGGAGAGACCCAGTACTTC
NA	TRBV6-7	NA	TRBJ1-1	CASSPCGGWSHTMNTEAFF	TGTGCCAGCAGCCCATGTGGGGGGTGGTCCCACACCATGAACACTGAAGCTTTCTTT
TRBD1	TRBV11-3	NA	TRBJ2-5	CASSRGTAAGETQYF	TGTGCCAGCAGCCGAGGGACAGCTGCAGGAGAGACCCAGTACTTC
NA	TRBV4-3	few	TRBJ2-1	CASSQKQGGEQFF	TGCGCCAGCAGCCAAAAGCAGGGCGGTGAGCAGTTCTTC
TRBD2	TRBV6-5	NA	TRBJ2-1	CATRTSGFYNEQFF	TGTGCCACCCGGACTAGCGGGTTCTACAATGAGCAGTTCTTC
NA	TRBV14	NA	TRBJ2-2	CASSQDLGAGELFF	TGTGCCAGCAGCCAAGATTTAGGGGCCGGGGAGCTGTTTTTT
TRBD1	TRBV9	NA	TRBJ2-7	CASSPSGGTYEQYF	TGTGCCAGCAGCCCCTCAGGGGGTACCTACGAGCAGTACTTC
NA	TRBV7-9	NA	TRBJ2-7	CASSPGLEGYYEQYF	TGTGCCAGCAGCCCCGGACTGGAGGGCTACTACGAGCAGTACTTC
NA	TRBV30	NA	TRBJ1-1	CAWSVQGNTEAFF	TGTGCCTGGAGTGTACAGGGGAACACTGAAGCTTTCTTT
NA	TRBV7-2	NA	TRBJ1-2	CASSLYGSGTQKIYGYTF	TGTGCCAGCAGCTTATACGGTTCCGGGACTCAAAAAATCTATGGCTACACCTTC
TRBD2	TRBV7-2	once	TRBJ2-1	CASHLGAGASYNEQFF	TGTGCCAGCCATCTGGGAGCGGGAGCTAGCTACAATGAGCAGTTCTTC
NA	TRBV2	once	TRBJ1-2	CASSDQTYYGYTF	TGTGCCAGCAGTGACCAGACTTACTATGGCTACACCTTC
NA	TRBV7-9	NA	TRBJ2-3	CASSPEGWTDTQYF	TGTGCCAGCAGCCCGGAGGGGTGGACAGATACGCAGTATTTT
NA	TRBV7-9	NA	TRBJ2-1	CASSLAWVGQLSADEQFF	TGTGCCAGCAGCTTAGCGTGGGTTGGACAGCTCTCAGCGGATGAGCAGTTCTTC
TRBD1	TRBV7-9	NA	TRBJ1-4	CASSFLRGGSHEKLFF	TGTGCCAGCAGCTTTCTAAGAGGGGGCAGTCATGAAAAACTGTTTTTT
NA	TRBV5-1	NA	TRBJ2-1	CASSFSGGPNNEQFF	TGCGCCAGCAGCTTCTCCGGAGGGCCGAACAATGAGCAGTTCTTC
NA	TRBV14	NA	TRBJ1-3	CASSQDWGVVSGNTIYF	TGTGCCAGCAGCCAAGATTGGGGCGTGGTATCTGGAAACACCATATATTTT
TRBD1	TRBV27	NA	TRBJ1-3	CASRPRGAGNTIYF	TGTGCCAGCAGACCCAGGGGGGCTGGAAACACCATATATTTT
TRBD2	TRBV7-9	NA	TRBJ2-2	CASSLHLAGRSGGELFF	TGTGCCAGCAGCTTACACCTAGCGGGACGATCCGGCGGGGAGCTGTTTTTT
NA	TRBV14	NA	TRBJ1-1	CASSQVAGEAFF	TGTGCCAGCAGCCAAGTTGCAGGAGAAGCTTTCTTT
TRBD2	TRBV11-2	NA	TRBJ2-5	CASSGGWASGAQETQYF	TGTGCCAGCAGCGGGGGTTGGGCTAGCGGGGCCCAAGAGACCCAGTACTTC
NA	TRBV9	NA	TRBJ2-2	CASSVEAGWTGELFF	TGTGCCAGCAGCGTAGAGGCGGGGTGGACCGGGGAGCTGTTTTTT
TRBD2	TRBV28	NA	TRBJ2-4	CASSSDGTTAFTSGRGLAKNIQYF	TGTGCCAGCAGTTCCGACGGGACGACCGCTTTTACTAGCGGGAGAGGGCTAGCCAAAAACATTCAGTACTTC
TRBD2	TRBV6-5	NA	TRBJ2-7	CASSRTSGIYEQYF	TGTGCCAGCAGTAGGACTAGCGGGATCTACGAGCAGTACTTC
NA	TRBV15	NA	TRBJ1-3	CATSRETRKGNTIYF	TGTGCCACCAGCAGAGAGACGCGGAAGGGAAACACCATATATTTT
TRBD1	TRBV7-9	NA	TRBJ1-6	CASSLALGTGGNSPLHF	TGTGCCAGCAGCTTAGCCCTCGGGACAGGGGGTAATTCACCCCTCCACTTT
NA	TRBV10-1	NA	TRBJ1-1	CASSSQGWNTEAFF	TGCGCCAGCAGTTCCCAGGGTTGGAACACTGAAGCTTTCTTT
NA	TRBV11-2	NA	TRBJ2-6	CASSSGLGSSGANVLTF	TGTGCCAGCAGCTCAGGACTGGGGTCCTCTGGGGCCAACGTCCTGACTTTC
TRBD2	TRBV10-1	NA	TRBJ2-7	CASSESLAAQTYSYEQYF	TGCGCCAGCAGTGAGTCGCTAGCGGCTCAGACCTACTCCTACGAGCAGTACTTC
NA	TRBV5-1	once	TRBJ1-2	CASSSQERGGGYTF	TGCGCCAGCAGCTCACAGGAAAGGGGAGGCGGCTACACCTTC
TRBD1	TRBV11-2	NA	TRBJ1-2	CASSFDRAYGYTF	TGTGCCAGCAGCTTTGACAGGGCTTATGGCTACACCTTC